What follows is one T cell receptor (beta chain) and its context. Its antigen is currently unknown. The sample belongs to a study of blood T cells in healthy people across ages. In the study overall: About one barcoded beta molecule per two T cells was captured by template switching. Study observations and caveats: Reliance upon unsorted PBMCs precluded definitive naive versus antigen-experienced comparison.

Alongside a J-beta primer mix, a sample-barcoded 5' primer served in a second PCR lasting roughly 6 to 11 cycles. Via MiXCR, TCRdb re-called the 5' RACE reads, giving one row per CDR3 protein. Here the sample spans about 1.7 million distinct CDR3 sequences, 28% being singletons. The receptor was derived from a woman aged 30 to 39 in good health. What was sequenced was blood.

CDR3 nucleotide sequence: TGTGCCAGCAGCCGGGACAGCCTCTCTGGGGCCAACGTCCTGACTTTC. This codes for CASSRDSLSGANVLTF. V is TRBV6-2 or TRBV6-3 and J is TRBJ2-6, with TRBD1 identical over 7 bases. V shed 6 bases, J shed 0 bases, and the junction held 5 bases outside the gene matches. The length of the CDR3 is 16 residues. Germline CDR1 and CDR2: MNHEY and SVGEGT.